Included here is one T cell receptor (beta chain) sequence, with context. Its target is not known. The PCR had 60 Vbeta and 13 Jbeta primers. Repertoires were generated with immunoSEQ multiplex PCR, while TCRdb's copy carries only in-frame clones and drops some. The sample carries over 150,000 clones, roughly two thirds recorded once. This sample was taken from a study of cytomegalovirus exposure and HLA in healthy donors. Study results and caveats: It was reported in a later analysis that an Asian-associated ancestry cluster showed fewer N-insertions than the approximately 700-donor mean.

Trimming took 3 bases from V and 7 from J; bases not matched to a gene: 5. The CDR3 consists of 15 residues. Germline lookup yields CDR1 SGDLS and CDR2 YYNGEE. This chain connects TRBV9 to TRBJ1-6; 9 bases are a match to TRBD1. This clonotype originated in a woman in her thirties in good health and CMV-seronegative. The material sequenced was PBMCs. The chain's CDR3 is CASSALGQGNSPLHF. The CDR3 DNA sequence: TGTGCCAGCAGCGCCTTGGGACAGGGAAATTCACCCCTCCACTTT.